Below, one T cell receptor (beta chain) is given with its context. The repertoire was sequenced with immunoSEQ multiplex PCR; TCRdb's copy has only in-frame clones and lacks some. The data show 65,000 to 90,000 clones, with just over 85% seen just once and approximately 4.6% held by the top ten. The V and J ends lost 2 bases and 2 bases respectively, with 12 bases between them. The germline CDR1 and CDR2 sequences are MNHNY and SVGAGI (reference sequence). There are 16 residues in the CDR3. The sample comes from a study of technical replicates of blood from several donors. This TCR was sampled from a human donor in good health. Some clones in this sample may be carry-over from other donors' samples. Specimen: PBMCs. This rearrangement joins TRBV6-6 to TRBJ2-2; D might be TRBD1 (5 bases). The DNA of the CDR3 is TGTGCCAGCAGTTACCGCGGCAGGGCAAACACCGGGGAGCTGTTTTTT. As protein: CASSYRGRANTGELFF.